The T cell receptor (beta chain) described here comes from a study of T cell responses to AZD1222 COVID-19 vaccine. Germline V gives CDR1 MNHEY, CDR2 SVGAGI. This CDR3 region has 16 residues. V lost 0 bases and J 7 bases, leaving 13 bases between the germline ends. Repertoires were generated with immunoSEQ multiplex PCR, while TCRdb's copy carries only in-frame clones and drops some. The data show over 150,000 clones, 90% seen once. The chain has TRBV6-5 and TRBJ1-6; D remains unclear. The TCR comes from an adult in good health. The sample here was peripheral blood, taken on day 0 of AZD1222 vaccination. CDR3 region: CASSYSMNQKNSPLHF. CDR3 bases: TGTGCCAGCAGTTACTCGATGAACCAGAAGAATTCACCCCTCCACTTT.